One sample yielded the 7 T cell receptor beta chains listed below, sequenced in a study of Graves' ophthalmopathy and Graves' hyperthyroidism (dated 2018 in TCRdb). The sequencing machine was an Illumina HiSeq 2000. For repertoire sequencing, TCR beta CDR3 regions were amplified from RNA transcripts. A first-round RT-PCR used HTBI primers with the Qiagen OneStep RT-PCR kit, followed by a second-round multiplex PCR, size selection and purification. TCRdb itself trimmed the public reads at Q25 with fastp, ran MiXCR and retained productive beta chains. Duplicate CDR3 protein sequences are folded into a single record with the most common DNA and genes. The sample contains 350,000 to 450,000 distinct CDR3 sequences, about 21% of them found a single time. Of the sample, roughly 3.2% is held by the ten largest clones. Sequenced material: peripheral blood. The receptors shown here come from a young woman with stable Graves' hyperthyroidism. Donor details come from another sample of the same person, matched by shared clones.

The genes are TRBV6-2 or TRBV6-3 and TRBJ1-1; 9 bases line up with TRBD1. Losses at the gene ends were 2 bases for V and 4 bases for J; bases not matched to a gene: 8. There are 16 residues in the CDR3. CDR1 and CDR2 (germline): MNHEY, SVGEGT. The CDR3 DNA reads as TGTGCCAGCAGTTACGAGGGACAGGGACGGGGCACTGAAGCTTTCTTT. Its protein is CASSYEGQGRGTEAFF.

This clonotype has at least ten counts. This chain joins TRBV4-1 and TRBJ1-2; 7 bases are a match to TRBD1. The CDR3 runs to 16 residues. Unmatched junction bases numbered 8, after V lost 3 bases and J lost 1 base. CDR1 MGHRA and CDR2 YSYEKL come from the germline V gene. CDR3 sequence reads: CASSHFHRDSNYGYTF. In DNA form, the CDR3 reads TGCGCCAGCAGCCACTTTCACCGGGACAGTAACTATGGCTACACCTTC.

V and J are TRBV6-1 and TRBJ1-2; D is unclear. V was shortened by 7 bases and J by 3 bases, with 9 bases between the two germline ends. The germline V gene encodes CDR1 MNHNS and CDR2 SASEGT. CDR3 size: 12 residues. CDR3 bases: TGTGCCAGCATGGACGGATACTATGGCTACACCTTC. This sequence encodes CASMDGYYGYTF.

This clonotype has a count of ten or more. The rearrangement links TRBV12-3 or TRBV12-4 to TRBJ1-6; 7 bases match TRBD1. V was pared by 3 bases and J by 7 bases, with 3 bases of the junction left unmatched. This CDR3 spans 14 amino acids. The CDR3 region is CASSFRDRNSPLHF. The CDR3 DNA reads as TGTGCCAGCAGTTTCCGGGACAGAAATTCACCCCTCCACTTT.

This clonotype was counted a single time. This sequence joins TRBV6-1 and TRBJ2-5; D is possibly TRBD2 (5 bases). The CDR3 runs to 16 residues. Germline CDR1 reads MNHNS; CDR2 reads SASEGT. The V gene lost 4 bases and the J gene lost 2 bases, with 17 bases spanning the gap. The CDR3 bases are TGTGCCAGCAGTGGGGGAGTACACCGACTACAAGAGACCCAGTACTTC. Translated, it gives CASSGGVHRLQETQYF.

Ten or more counts support this clonotype. The rearrangement uses TRBV7-8 and TRBJ1-6; 12 nucleotides match TRBD1. The CDR3 consists of 17 residues. Germline V gives CDR1 SGHVS, CDR2 FQNEAQ. With 5 bases clipped from V and 10 bases from J, the junction kept 12 bases outside the gene matches. The CDR3: CASSGTGQGALGSPLHF. The CDR3 DNA follows: TGTGCCAGCAGCGGAACGGGACAGGGGGCGCTGGGGTCACCCCTCCACTTT.

The J gene is TRBJ2-2, the V gene TRBV20-1; 8 bases agree with TRBD2. CDR3 size: 13 residues. Per germline, CDR1 DFQATT and CDR2 SNEGSKA (reference sequence). CDR3 DNA: TGCAGCGCCTTAGCGGGAAGCACCGGGGAGCTGTTTTTT. Its protein is CSALAGSTGELFF.